This TCR beta chain came from a study of beta chain features in type 1 diabetes. Via the markers CD45RO/CCR7/CD25/CD127/CD95/CD27, stem cell-like memory, regulatory, central memory and naive CD4+ cells were sorted. The CDR3 runs 13 residues. Germline loops: CDR1 SGHVS, CDR2 FNYEAQ. V shed 5 bases and J shed 6 bases, with 11 bases lying between them. Only a few counts were recorded for this clone. Its cognate antigen is unknown. Notes on the study in general: The study found fewer insertions and more deletions at VDJ junctions in type 1 diabetes patients. Within the patient group, naive, central memory and Treg TCRB repertoires appeared more similar to each other than within healthy donors. There was a moderate but significant shortening of TCRB CDR3s in all four CD4+ subsets of Type 1 diabetes patients.

Since all of the isolated RNA was reverse transcribed, expressed TCRB transcripts were what got sequenced. Clones were sequenced by immunoSEQ multiplex PCR, and TCRdb holds only the in-frame ones, with some missing. The repertoire holds 120,000 or so clones, with 15% to 20% as singletons. The source is a man aged 18 to 30 with type 1 diabetes. The chain is built from TRBV7-6 and TRBJ2-1; no clear D. Input material: central memory CD4+ T cells from blood. The CDR3 DNA follows: TGTGCCAGCAGCCCGTACAACTCCAATGAGCAGTTCTTC. Translated, it gives CASSPYNSNEQFF.